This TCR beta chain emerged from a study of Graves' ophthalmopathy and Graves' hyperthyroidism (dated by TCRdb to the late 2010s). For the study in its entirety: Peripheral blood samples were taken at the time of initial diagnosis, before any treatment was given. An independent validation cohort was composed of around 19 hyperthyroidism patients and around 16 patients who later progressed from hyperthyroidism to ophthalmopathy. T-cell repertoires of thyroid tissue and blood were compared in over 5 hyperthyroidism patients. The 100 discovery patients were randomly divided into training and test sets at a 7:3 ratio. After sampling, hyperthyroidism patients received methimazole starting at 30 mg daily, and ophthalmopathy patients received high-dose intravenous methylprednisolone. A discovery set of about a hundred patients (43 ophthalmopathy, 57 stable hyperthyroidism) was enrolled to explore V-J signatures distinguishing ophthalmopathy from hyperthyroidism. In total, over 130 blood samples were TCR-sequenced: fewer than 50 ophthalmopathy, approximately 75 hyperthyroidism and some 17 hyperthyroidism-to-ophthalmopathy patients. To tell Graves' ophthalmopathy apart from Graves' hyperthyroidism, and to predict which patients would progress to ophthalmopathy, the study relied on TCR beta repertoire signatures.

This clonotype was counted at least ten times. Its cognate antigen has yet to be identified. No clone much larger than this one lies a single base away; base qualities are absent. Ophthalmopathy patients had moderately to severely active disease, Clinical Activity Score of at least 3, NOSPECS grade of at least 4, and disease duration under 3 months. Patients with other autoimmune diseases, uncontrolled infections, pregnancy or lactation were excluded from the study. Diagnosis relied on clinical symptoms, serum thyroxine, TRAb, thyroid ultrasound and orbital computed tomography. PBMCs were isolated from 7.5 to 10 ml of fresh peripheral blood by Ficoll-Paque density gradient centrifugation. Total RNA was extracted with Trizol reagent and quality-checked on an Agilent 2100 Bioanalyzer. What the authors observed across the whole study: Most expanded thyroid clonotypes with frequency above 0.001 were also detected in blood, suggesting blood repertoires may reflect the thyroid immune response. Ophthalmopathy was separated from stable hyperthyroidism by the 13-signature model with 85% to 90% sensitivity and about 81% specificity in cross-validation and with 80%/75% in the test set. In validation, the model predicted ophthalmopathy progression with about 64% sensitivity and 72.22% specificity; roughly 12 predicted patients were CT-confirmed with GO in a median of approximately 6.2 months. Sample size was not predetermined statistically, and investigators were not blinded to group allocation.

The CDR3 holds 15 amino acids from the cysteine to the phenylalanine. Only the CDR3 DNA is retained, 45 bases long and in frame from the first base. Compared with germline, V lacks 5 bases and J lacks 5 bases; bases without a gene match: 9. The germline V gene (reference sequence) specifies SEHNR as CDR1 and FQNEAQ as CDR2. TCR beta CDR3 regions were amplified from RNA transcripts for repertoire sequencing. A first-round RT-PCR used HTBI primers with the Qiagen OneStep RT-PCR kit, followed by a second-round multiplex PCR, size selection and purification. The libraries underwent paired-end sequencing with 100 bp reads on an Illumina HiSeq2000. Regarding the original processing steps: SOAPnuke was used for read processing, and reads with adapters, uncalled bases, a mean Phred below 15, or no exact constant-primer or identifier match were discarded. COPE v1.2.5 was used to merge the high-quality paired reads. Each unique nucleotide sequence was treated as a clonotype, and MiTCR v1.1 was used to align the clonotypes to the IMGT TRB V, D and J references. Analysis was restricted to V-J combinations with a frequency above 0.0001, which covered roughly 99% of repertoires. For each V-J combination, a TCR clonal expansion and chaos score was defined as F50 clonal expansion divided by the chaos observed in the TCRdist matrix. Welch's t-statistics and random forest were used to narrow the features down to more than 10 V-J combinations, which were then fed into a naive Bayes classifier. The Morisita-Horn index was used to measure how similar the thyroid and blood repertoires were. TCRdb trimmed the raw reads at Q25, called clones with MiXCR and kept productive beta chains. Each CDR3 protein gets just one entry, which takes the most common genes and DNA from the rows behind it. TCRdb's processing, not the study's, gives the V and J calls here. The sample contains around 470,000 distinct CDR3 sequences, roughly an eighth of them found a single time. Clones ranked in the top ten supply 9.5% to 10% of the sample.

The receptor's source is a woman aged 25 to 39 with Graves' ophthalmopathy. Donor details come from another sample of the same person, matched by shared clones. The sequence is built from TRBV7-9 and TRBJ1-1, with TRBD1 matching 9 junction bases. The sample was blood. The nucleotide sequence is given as TGTGCCAGCAGCCTATCACAGGGGGCGGAGACTGAAGCTTTCTTT. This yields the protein CASSLSQGAETEAFF.